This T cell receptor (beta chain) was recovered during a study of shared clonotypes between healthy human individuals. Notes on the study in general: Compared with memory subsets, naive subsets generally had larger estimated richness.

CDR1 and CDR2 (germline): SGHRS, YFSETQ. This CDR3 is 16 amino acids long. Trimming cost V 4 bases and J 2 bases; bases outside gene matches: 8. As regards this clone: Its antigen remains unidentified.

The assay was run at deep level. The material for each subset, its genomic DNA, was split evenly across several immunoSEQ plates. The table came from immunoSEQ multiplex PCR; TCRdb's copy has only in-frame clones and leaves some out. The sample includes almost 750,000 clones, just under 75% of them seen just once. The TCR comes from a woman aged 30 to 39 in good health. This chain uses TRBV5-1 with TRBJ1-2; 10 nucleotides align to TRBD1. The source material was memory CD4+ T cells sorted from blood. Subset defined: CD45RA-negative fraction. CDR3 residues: CASSPGQGIVNYGYTF. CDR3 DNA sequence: TGCGCCAGCAGCCCGGGACAGGGGATCGTAAACTATGGCTACACCTTC.